This TCR beta chain was identified in a study of T cell responses to AZD1222 COVID-19 vaccine. Trimming took off 5 bases at V and 5 bases at J, with 8 bases between the two ends. The CDR3 is 11 residues long. The germline gives CDR1 DFQATT, CDR2 SNEGSKA (reference sequence). Clones were sequenced by immunoSEQ multiplex PCR, and TCRdb holds only the in-frame ones, with some missing. Here the sample spans around 100,000 clones, 88% being singletons. The sequenced sample was peripheral blood, obtained on day 0 of AZD1222 vaccination. The chain links TRBV20-1 to TRBJ2-3, with D uncertain. This receptor was obtained from an adult in good health. This chain's CDR3 is CSAPVLDTQYF. The CDR3 DNA reads TGCAGTGCTCCAGTGTTAGATACGCAGTATTTT.